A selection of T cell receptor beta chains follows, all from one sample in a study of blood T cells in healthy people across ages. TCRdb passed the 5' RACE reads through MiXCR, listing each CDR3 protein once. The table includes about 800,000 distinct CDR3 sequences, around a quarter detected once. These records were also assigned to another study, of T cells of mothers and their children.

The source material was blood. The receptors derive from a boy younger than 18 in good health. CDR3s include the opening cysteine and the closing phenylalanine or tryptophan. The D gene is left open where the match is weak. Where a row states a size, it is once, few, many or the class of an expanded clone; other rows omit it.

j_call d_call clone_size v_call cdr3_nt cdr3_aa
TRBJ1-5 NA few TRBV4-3 TGCGCCAGCAGCCAAGATCGAGGAAGGGGTCAGCCCCAGCATTTT CASSQDRGRGQPQHF
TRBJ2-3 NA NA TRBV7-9 TGTGCCAGCAGCCCGCGTGTGGGGACAGATACGCAGTATTTT CASSPRVGTDTQYF
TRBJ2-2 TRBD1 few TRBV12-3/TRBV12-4 TGTGCCAGCAGCCTTAACAGGGGGCGGGTCGCCGGGGAGCTGTTTTTT CASSLNRGRVAGELFF
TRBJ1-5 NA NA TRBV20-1 TGCAGTGCTAGTAGGGGGACCAGGGAGGTTGATCAGCCCCAGCATTTT CSASRGTREVDQPQHF
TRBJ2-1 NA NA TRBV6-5 TGTGCCAGCAATAATCGGGTCGGCAATGAGCAGTTCTTC CASNNRVGNEQFF
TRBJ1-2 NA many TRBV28 TGTGCCAGCACGACCGGGACTAACTATGGCTACACCTTC CASTTGTNYGYTF
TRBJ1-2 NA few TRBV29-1 TGCAGCGTTGAAAATTTCGGCGCTAACTATGGCTACACCTTC CSVENFGANYGYTF
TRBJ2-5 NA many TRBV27 TGTGCCAGCAGTTTAGTAGATCAAGAGACCCAGTACTTC CASSLVDQETQYF
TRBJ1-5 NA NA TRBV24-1 TGTGCCACCAGTGATTGGACCGGACGTCAGGGCAATCAGCCCCAGCATTTT CATSDWTGRQGNQPQHF
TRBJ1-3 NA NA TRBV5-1 TGCGCCAGCAGCTTGGCCATCGGAGGGGGAAACACCATATATTTT CASSLAIGGGNTIYF
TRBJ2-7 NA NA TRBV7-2 TGTGCCAGCAGCTTCCAGTACGGGGGCTACGAGCAGTACTTC CASSFQYGGYEQYF
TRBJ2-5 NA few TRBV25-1 TGTGCCAGCAGTGAGGCGTATACAGGGACCCAGTACTTC CASSEAYTGTQYF
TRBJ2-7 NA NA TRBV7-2 TGTGCCAGCAGCCCTGTATGGGGTAACTACGAGCAGTACTTC CASSPVWGNYEQYF
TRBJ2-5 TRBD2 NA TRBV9 TGTGCCAGCAGCGTAGGGGGAGCGGGATGGGGAGAGACCCAGTACTTC CASSVGGAGWGETQYF
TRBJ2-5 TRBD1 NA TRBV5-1 TGCGCCAGCAGCGAACAGGGGCGAGAGACCCAGTACTTC CASSEQGRETQYF
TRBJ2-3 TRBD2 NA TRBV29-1 TGCAGCGTTGTCTCGCTAGCGGGAATAGATACGCAGTATTTT CSVVSLAGIDTQYF
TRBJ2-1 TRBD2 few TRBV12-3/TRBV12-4 TGTGCCAGCAGTTTCGGAGCGGGGGGAAGCAATGAGCAGTTCTTC CASSFGAGGSNEQFF
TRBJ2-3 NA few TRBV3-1 TGTGCCAGCAGCCAAGATCTGGGGGAACCCACAGATACGCAGTATTTT CASSQDLGEPTDTQYF
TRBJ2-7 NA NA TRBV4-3 TGCGCCAGCAGCCGAGAGGCACAGGGTGTTTACGAGCAGTACTTC CASSREAQGVYEQYF
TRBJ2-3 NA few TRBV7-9 TGTGCCGGAGGAAGGGATAACACAGATACGCAGTATTTT CAGGRDNTDTQYF
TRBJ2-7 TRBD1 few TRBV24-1 TGTGCCACCAGTGACCAAACCTCTACAGGGGAACGTACCTACGAGCAGTACTTC CATSDQTSTGERTYEQYF
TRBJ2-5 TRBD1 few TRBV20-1 TGCAGTGCCCCTGGACAGGGGAAAGAGACCCAGTACTTC CSAPGQGKETQYF
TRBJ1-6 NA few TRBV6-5 TGTGCCAGCAGTTTACTTCGGGGGGCTATGGATTCACCCCTCCACTTT CASSLLRGAMDSPLHF
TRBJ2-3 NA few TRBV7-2 TGTGCCAGCAGCCCGGGACTTATCACAGATACGCAGTATTTT CASSPGLITDTQYF
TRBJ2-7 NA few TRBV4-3 TGCGCCAGCAGCCAAGATAACAATACGCCCTGGGAGCAGTACTTC CASSQDNNTPWEQYF
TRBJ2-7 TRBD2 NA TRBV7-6 TGTGCCAGCAGCTTAGCCGGCGTAGCGGGGAGCTCCTACGAGCAGTACTTC CASSLAGVAGSSYEQYF
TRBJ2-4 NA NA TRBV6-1 TGTGCCAGCAGTGAAGCGCGGGGACTGATGGACGTAACCAAAAACATTCAGTACTTC CASSEARGLMDVTKNIQYF
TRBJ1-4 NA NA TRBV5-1 TGCGCCAGCAGCCTTGGACAGCTTGCAACTAATGAAAAACTGTTTTTT CASSLGQLATNEKLFF
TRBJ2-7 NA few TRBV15 TGTGCCTCCAGCAGAGACGGGAGCTCCTACAAGCAGTACTTC CASSRDGSSYKQYF
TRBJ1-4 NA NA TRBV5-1 TGCGCCAGCAGCCTTGTGCTTGGTGAAAAACTGTTTTTT CASSLVLGEKLFF
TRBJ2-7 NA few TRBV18 TGTGCCAGCTCACCGCCGGCAGGATTCTACGAGCAGTACTTC CASSPPAGFYEQYF
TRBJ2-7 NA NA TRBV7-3 TGTGCCAGCAGCTTTCCACGGGCCTCCTACGAGCAGTACTTC CASSFPRASYEQYF
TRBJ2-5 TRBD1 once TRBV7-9 TGTGCCAGCAGCCGTGGGACAGGGGGGTGGCAAGAGACCCAGTACTTC CASSRGTGGWQETQYF
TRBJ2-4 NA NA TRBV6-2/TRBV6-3 TGTGCCAGCAGTCGGCGGTCCAAAAACATTCAGTACTTC CASSRRSKNIQYF
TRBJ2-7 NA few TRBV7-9 TGTGCCAGCAGCTCCCTAAACATGAAGGTCCAGTACTTC CASSSLNMKVQYF
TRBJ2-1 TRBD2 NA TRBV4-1 TGCGCCAGCAGCCATGGGGCGGCTAGCGGGAGGACAAATGAGCAGTTCTTC CASSHGAASGRTNEQFF
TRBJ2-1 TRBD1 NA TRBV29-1 TGCAGCGTTAAATCGGGACAGCACAATGAGCAGTTCTTC CSVKSGQHNEQFF
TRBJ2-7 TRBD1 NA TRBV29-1 TGCAGCGTTACAGGGGGCCACGAGCAGTACTTC CSVTGGHEQYF
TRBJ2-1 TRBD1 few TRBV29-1 TGCAGCGTCAAGACAGGGGGTTACAATGAGCAGTTCTTC CSVKTGGYNEQFF
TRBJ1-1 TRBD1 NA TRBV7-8 TGTGCCAGCAGCTTAGCTGGGCAGGGGGTACTAGGGACTTTCTTT CASSLAGQGVLGTFF
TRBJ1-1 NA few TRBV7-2 TGTGCCAGCAGCTTAGGGAGGGGCAGCTCCATGGCTGAAGCTTTCTTT CASSLGRGSSMAEAFF
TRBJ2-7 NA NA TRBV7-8 TGTGCCAGCAGCTTAGCGGCAATGACGGGGGGCGGCCGATACGAGCAGTACTTC CASSLAAMTGGGRYEQYF